A selection of T cell receptor beta chains follows, all from one sample in a study of neurological immune-mediated disorders. TCRdb called the 5' RACE reads again in MiXCR, with one record for every CDR3 protein. The sample lists tens of thousands of distinct CDR3 sequences, about 3.3% seen once, with around 8% in the top ten. The specimen sequenced was PBMCs. The source is a woman aged 60-70 years with multiple sclerosis. The CDR3 runs from the conserved cysteine through the conserved F or W. D genes are given only for firm matches. Size tells how often a clone was seen (once, few, many) or the class of an expanded clone, and some rows leave it out.

J gene,clone size,V gene,D gene,CDR3 protein,CDR3 DNA
TRBJ1-4,many,TRBV20-1,NA,CSASGGRSEKLFF,TGCAGTGCTAGCGGGGGGCGAAGTGAAAAACTGTTTTTT
TRBJ1-1,NA,TRBV28,NA,CASSYLGNTEAFF,TGTGCCAGCAGTTATTTAGGGAACACTGAAGCTTTCTTT
TRBJ2-1,many,TRBV5-1,TRBD1,CASSLVDRQTNEQFF,TGCGCCAGCAGCTTGGTGGACAGGCAAACCAATGAGCAGTTCTTC
TRBJ1-5,many,TRBV12-3/TRBV12-4,TRBD1,CASSSTGTGVSYSNQPQHF,TGTGCCAGCAGTTCTACCGGGACAGGGGTCTCTTATAGCAATCAGCCCCAGCATTTT
TRBJ2-5,many,TRBV5-6,NA,CASSPTWSKETQYF,TGTGCCAGCAGCCCGACGTGGTCTAAAGAGACCCAGTACTTC
TRBJ2-1,many,TRBV5-1,TRBD2,CASSSTTSGGGNEQFF,TGCGCCAGCAGCTCGACGACTAGCGGGGGTGGCAATGAGCAGTTCTTC
TRBJ2-7,NA,TRBV16,NA,CDSSKGDYEQYF,TGTGACAGCAGCAAGGGGGATTACGAGCAGTACTTC
TRBJ1-1,many,TRBV10-3,NA,CASGLNTEAFF,TGTGCCAGCGGACTGAACACTGAAGCTTTCTTT
TRBJ2-2,many,TRBV9,TRBD1,CASSPSVDRGLGELFF,TGTGCCAGCAGCCCGAGCGTGGACAGGGGGCTTGGGGAGCTGTTTTTT
TRBJ2-7,many,TRBV12-3/TRBV12-4,NA,CASSFAGALTYEQYF,TGTGCCAGCAGTTTTGCGGGGGCTTTGACCTACGAGCAGTACTTC
TRBJ1-5,few,TRBV5-1,NA,CASSFRGDRYQPQHF,TGCGCCAGCAGCTTTCGAGGGGATCGGTATCAGCCCCAGCATTTT
TRBJ2-7,many,TRBV6-1,NA,CASSDKIRSYEQYF,TGTGCCAGCAGTGACAAGATAAGAAGCTACGAGCAGTACTTC
TRBJ2-3,many,TRBV24-1,NA,CATSDPLDTQYF,TGTGCCACCAGTGATCCCTTGGATACGCAGTATTTT
TRBJ1-2,many,TRBV5-1,NA,CASTQTPLYGYTF,TGCGCCAGCACCCAGACCCCTCTATATGGCTACACCTTC
TRBJ2-7,many,TRBV5-1,NA,CASSYRDYEQYF,TGCGCCAGCAGCTACCGGGACTACGAGCAGTACTTC
TRBJ2-7,NA,TRBV12-3/TRBV12-4,NA,CASNLDRYEQYF,TGTGCCAGCAATCTCGACAGATACGAGCAGTACTTC
TRBJ2-6,NA,TRBV20-1,NA,CSASRGSSGANVLTF,TGCAGTGCTTCCCGGGGGAGCTCTGGGGCCAACGTCCTGACTTTC
TRBJ1-5,many,TRBV5-1,NA,CASSPSGQPQHF,TGCGCCAGCAGCCCATCCGGTCAGCCCCAGCATTTT
TRBJ2-5,many,TRBV5-6,TRBD1,CASSPGTVGAAGTQYF,TGTGCCAGCAGCCCCGGGACAGTCGGCGCGGCGGGGACCCAGTACTTC
TRBJ1-4,many,TRBV20-1,NA,CSATPVGPTNEKLFF,TGCAGTGCTACCCCTGTAGGCCCAACTAATGAAAAACTGTTTTTT
TRBJ1-1,many,TRBV5-1,TRBD1,CASSPLTGENTEAFF,TGCGCCAGCAGCCCGCTGACAGGGGAGAACACTGAAGCTTTCTTT
TRBJ2-5,many,TRBV6-5,NA,CASTPSPGRVGETQYF,TGTGCCAGCACCCCCAGTCCAGGGCGCGTGGGAGAGACCCAGTACTTC
TRBJ1-1,many,TRBV20-1,NA,CSARPPIGTPGNTEAFF,TGCAGTGCTAGGCCCCCAATCGGGACCCCGGGTAACACTGAAGCTTTCTTT
TRBJ2-2,many,TRBV20-1,TRBD1,CSARGQGGAGELFF,TGCAGTGCTAGAGGACAGGGGGGCGCCGGGGAGCTGTTTTTT
TRBJ2-1,many,TRBV20-1,NA,CSARESGGGSSNEQFF,TGCAGTGCTAGAGAGTCCGGGGGAGGTTCGAGCAATGAGCAGTTCTTC
TRBJ2-7,many,TRBV5-1,TRBD2,CASTGLAGSYEQYF,TGCGCCAGTACAGGGTTAGCGGGGAGCTACGAGCAGTACTTC